This entry lists 27 T cell receptor beta chains sequenced from one sample in a study of blood T cells in healthy people across ages. Sample-barcoded 5' priming and a J-beta primer mix drove a second PCR of roughly 7 to 11 cycles. TCRdb redid the calling of the 5' RACE reads with MiXCR, one entry per CDR3 protein. The sample lists roughly 1,300,000 distinct CDR3 sequences; roughly 60% were seen once. Input material: blood. These receptors all stem from a man between 18 and 29 years old in good health.

The rearrangement links TRBV7-2 to TRBJ2-2; 8 nucleotides line up with TRBD1. The CDR3 extends over 14 amino acids. V was pared by 4 bases and J by 6 bases, with 4 bases of the junction left unmatched. Germline V lookup: CDR1 SGHTA, CDR2 FQGNSA. The CDR3 nucleotides read TGTGCCAGCAGCTACGGGGGACAGGCCGGGGAGCTGTTTTTT. Encoded protein: CASSYGGQAGELFF.

This clonotype appeared many times. The chain recombines TRBV7-9 with TRBJ2-1; no definite D call. The V end lost 6 bases, the J end lost 7 bases, and 10 bases lay between the germline ends. The CDR3 covers 12 residues. The V gene's germline CDR1 is SEHNR and CDR2 FQNEAQ (reference sequence). This CDR3 reads CASSLSVNEQFF. CDR3 DNA sequence: TGTGCCAGCAGTTTGTCAGTTAATGAGCAGTTCTTC.

The chain links TRBV5-5 to TRBJ1-1; 10 bases are a match to TRBD1. The germline gives CDR1 SGHKS, CDR2 YYEKEE (reference sequence). The length of the CDR3 is 12 residues. The J segment lost 9 bases and the V segment lost 7 bases, leaving 6 bases of the junction unmatched. CDR3 in DNA: TGTGCCAGCGGACAGGGGGACGTGAAAGCTTTCTTT. This encodes CASGQGDVKAFF.

This chain uses TRBV15 with TRBJ2-7; D is uncertain. V lost 4 bases and J lost 6, with 13 bases in between. The CDR3 sequence is 13 residues long. CDR1 and CDR2 (germline): LNHNV, YYDKDF (reference sequence). The chain's CDR3 is CATSNSEQSEQYF. DNA of the CDR3: TGTGCCACCAGCAATTCGGAGCAGAGCGAGCAGTACTTC.

J is TRBJ1-4 and V is TRBV4-1; 7 nucleotides match TRBD1. The CDR3 covers 16 residues. V was clipped by 0 bases and J by 7 bases; unmatched bases: 8. The germline V gene encodes CDR1 MGHRA and CDR2 YSYEKL. CDR3 nucleotide sequence: TGCGCCAGCAGCCAAGAGTCGCCAGGGGGGGTTGAAAAACTGTTTTTT. Translation: CASSQESPGGVEKLFF.

DNA of the CDR3: TGCGCCAGCAGCTTGGCCGGGCCCAAATCTGGAAACACCATATATTTT. It encodes CASSLAGPKSGNTIYF. This chain links TRBV5-1 with TRBJ1-3; no clear D gene. With 0 bases removed from V and 1 base from J, the gap between germline ends came to 11 bases. The CDR3 is 16 residues long. The germline CDR1 and CDR2 sequences are SGHRS and YFSETQ. Full variable domain (remainder filled in from reference TRBV5-1 and TRBJ1-3): KAGVTQTPRYLIKTRGQQVTLSCSPISGHRSVSWYQQTPGQGLQFLFEYFSETQRNKGNFPGRFSGRQFSNSRSEMNVSTLELGDSALYLCASSLAGPKSGNTIYFGEGSWLTVV.

This clonotype was detected only once. Germline is not matched at one junction end, which may reflect a read error. The rearrangement links TRBV2 to TRBJ2-3; D tentatively fits TRBD1 or TRBD2 (5 bases each). The CDR3 spans 17 residues. Germline-derived CDR1 and CDR2 are SNHLY and FYNNEI. In DNA form, the CDR3 reads TGTGCCAGCAGCGAAGCGGCCGGGACGCTAAGCACAGATACGCAGTATTTT. This encodes CASSEAAGTLSTDTQYF.

The rearrangement joins TRBV29-1 to TRBJ2-3; D is perhaps TRBD1 (5 bases). The CDR3 length is 13 residues. The V gene lost 4 bases and the J gene lost 4 bases, with 12 bases spanning the gap. The germline V gene has CDR1 SQVTM and CDR2 ANQGSEA. The CDR3 here is CSVAGRVADTQYF. DNA for the CDR3: TGCAGCGTTGCTGGCAGGGTAGCAGATACGCAGTATTTT.

Only a few counts were recorded for this clonotype. V and J are TRBV7-9 and TRBJ2-7; D uncertain. From germline, CDR1 is SEHNR and CDR2 FQNEAQ (reference sequence). V was pared by 6 bases and J by 0 bases, with 12 bases between. The CDR3 consists of 14 residues. The CDR3 DNA is TGTGCCAGCAGTGCCGCCCCTAACTCCTACGAGCAGTACTTC. Amino acids: CASSAAPNSYEQYF.

The table lists this clonotype with a few counts. The chain combines TRBV29-1 with TRBJ2-2; D is uncertain. Trimming removed 7 bases at V and 5 bases at J, with 11 bases between. The CDR3 is 12 amino acids. Germline lookup yields CDR1 SQVTM and CDR2 ANQGSEA. The DNA for the CDR3 is TGCAGCGGTGTCATAGTAACCGGGGAGCTGTTTTTT. Its translation: CSGVIVTGELFF.

The chain joins TRBV29-1 to TRBJ1-1, with 11 bases identical to TRBD1. V lost 1 base to trimming and J lost 10 bases; unmatched junction nucleotides: 2. The CDR3 loop spans 12 amino acids. Germline V gene data show CDR1 as SQVTM and CDR2 as ANQGSEA. CDR3 loop: CSVEGDRGRAFF. CDR3 DNA: TGCAGCGTTGAAGGGGACAGGGGGAGAGCTTTCTTT.

This clonotype was seen just once. The V and J genes are TRBV4-1 and TRBJ2-1; 9 bases fit TRBD1. This CDR3 is 15 amino acids long. V was pared by 0 bases and J by 8 bases, with 5 bases of the junction left unmatched. The germline gives CDR1 MGHRA, CDR2 YSYEKL. CDR3 protein: CASSQETGQGYEQFF. In DNA form, the CDR3 reads TGCGCCAGCAGCCAAGAAACGGGACAGGGTTATGAGCAGTTCTTC.

This rearrangement joins TRBV6-5 to TRBJ2-1; D perhaps matches TRBD2 (7 bases). There are 15 residues in the CDR3. Trimming shortened V by 6 bases and J by 5 bases, and 17 bases separated the two germline ends. Per germline, CDR1 MNHEY and CDR2 SVGAGI. The CDR3 here is CASRTGGLKNNEQFF. The CDR3 DNA reads as TGTGCCAGCAGGACCGGGGGGCTAAAAAACAATGAGCAGTTCTTC.

This chain uses TRBV28 with TRBJ2-1; TRBD2 aligns across 11 bases. The CDR3 totals 14 residues. CDR1 and CDR2 from the germline V gene are MDHEN and SYDVKM. J gave up 7 bases and V 5 bases, and 4 bases lay outside the gene matches. This CDR3 is CASSHRTSGNEQFF. CDR3 nucleotides: TGTGCCAGCAGTCATAGGACTAGCGGGAATGAGCAGTTCTTC.

V gene TRBV20-1 combines with J gene TRBJ1-5; weak D call: TRBD1 (5 bases). Germline CDR1 is DFQATT and CDR2 is SNEGSKA (reference sequence). CDR3 length: 14 amino acids. V was trimmed by 3 bases and J by 0 bases, leaving 9 bases between them. DNA of the CDR3: TGCAGTGCTAGGGACATCTATAGCAATCAGCCCCAGCATTTT. This encodes CSARDIYSNQPQHF.

The chain has TRBV2 and TRBJ2-1; D is unclear. Germline V gives CDR1 SNHLY, CDR2 FYNNEI. This CDR3 region has 14 residues. V shed 2 bases and J shed 15 bases, with 20 bases lying between them. CDR3 residues: CASSETGYTMKAFF. The CDR3 DNA reads as TGTGCCAGCAGTGAAACGGGTTATACAATGAAGGCGTTCTTC. The entire variable domain, with the rest obtained from reference TRBV2 and TRBJ2-1, is as follows: EPEVTQTPSHQVTQMGQEVILRCVPISNHLYFYWYRQILGQKVEFLVSFYNNEISEKSEIFDDQFSVERPDGSNFTLKIRSTKLEDSAMYFCASSETGYTMKAFFGPGTRLTVL.

The chain employs TRBV5-1 and TRBJ1-2; maybe TRBD1 (5 bases). The CDR3 totals 17 residues. V was cut by 7 bases and J by 2 bases, with 24 bases left in between. The germline V gene has CDR1 SGHRS and CDR2 YFSETQ. CDR3 DNA: TGCGCCAGCTTCCCCACAGCCTCCTTCCGGGACAACTATGGCTACACCTTC. Its protein product is CASFPTASFRDNYGYTF.

J is TRBJ2-7 and V is TRBV21-1; the table's D call, TRBD1, was not checked against the DNA. TRBV21-1 is noted as a pseudogene. The CDR3 sequence is 15 residues long. DNA of the CDR3: TGTGCCAGCAGCAAAGCCCTCAGGGTACGATACGAGCAGTACTTC. Its translation is CASSKALRVRYEQYF.

The rearrangement uses TRBV6-1 and TRBJ2-1; D remains unclear. The V end lost 8 bases, the J end lost 5 bases, and 13 bases lay between the germline ends. Germline CDR1 and CDR2: MNHNS and SASEGT. The CDR3 is 13 amino acids. The CDR3 loop is CASEGDWDNEQFF. In nucleotides, the CDR3 is TGTGCCAGCGAAGGAGATTGGGACAATGAGCAGTTCTTC.

This clonotype was observed a handful of times. This chain uses TRBV9 with TRBJ2-7; TRBD1 aligns across 9 bases. V shed 2 bases, J shed 6 bases, and the junction held 6 bases outside the gene matches. CDR3 length equals 14 residues. Germline loops: CDR1 SGDLS, CDR2 YYNGEE. The CDR3 DNA reads TGTGCCAGCAGCGTCGGGACAGGGCCGGGCGAGCAGTACTTC. Its translation is CASSVGTGPGEQYF.

The V and J genes are TRBV12-3 or TRBV12-4 and TRBJ1-5, with D unclear. The CDR3 runs to 11 residues. The ends were cut back, 3 bases at V and 9 bases at J, with 6 bases in the middle. The CDR3 protein is CASSFSGPQHF. CDR3 sequence (DNA): TGTGCCAGCAGTTTTAGCGGGCCCCAGCATTTT.

In this sample, this clonotype turned up a few times. The rearrangement joins TRBV4-1 to TRBJ2-4; D gene uncertain. TRBJ2-7 explains the end of the DNA better; the J call may be wrong. The CDR3 sequence is 16 residues long. Germline CDR1 MGHRA, CDR2 YSYEKL. In nucleotides, the CDR3 is TGCGCCAGCAGCCAAAACGACCTGGGGATTTTCTACGAGCAGTACTTC. Its protein is CASSQNDLGIFYEQYF.

This chain joins TRBV10-3 and TRBJ1-5, with no clear D. The CDR3 is made up of 17 amino acids. The germline gives CDR1 ENHRY, CDR2 SYGVKD. With 0 bases removed from V and 3 bases from J, the gap between germline ends came to 15 bases. The CDR3 here is CAISESAEDGFNQPQHF. In DNA form, the CDR3 reads TGTGCCATCAGTGAGTCGGCGGAGGACGGATTCAATCAGCCCCAGCATTTT.

V gene TRBV6-2 or TRBV6-3 combines with J gene TRBJ2-5; D not certain. CDR1 and CDR2 (germline): MNHEY, SVGEGT. V was shortened by 5 bases and J by 9 bases, with 16 bases between the two germline ends. This CDR3 is 13 amino acids long. DNA for the CDR3: TGTGCCAGCAGTCCCCGGACGGAAGGGTCCCAGTACTTC. This gives the protein CASSPRTEGSQYF.

J is TRBJ1-2 and V is TRBV6-6; TRBD1 matches at 7 bases. CDR3 size: 14 residues. The V gene end was trimmed by 7 bases and the J gene end by 6 bases; junction bases not matched to a gene: 11. Germline CDR1 and CDR2: MNHNY and SVGAGI (reference sequence). CDR3 nucleotides: TGTGCCAGCACCGCCCGACAGGGAATGGATGGCTACACCTTC. Encoded protein: CASTARQGMDGYTF.

This clonotype was seen more than once but under ten times. This sequence joins TRBV10-3 and TRBJ2-6, with D hard to call. The germline V gene encodes CDR1 ENHRY and CDR2 SYGVKD. CDR3 length: 14 residues. Trimming took 2 bases from V and 4 from J, leaving 6 bases between them. CDR3 DNA: TGTGCCATCAGTGAGACGACAGGGGCCAACGTCCTGACTTTC. It specifies CAISETTGANVLTF.

The CDR3 here is CASSYSRVTGTEAFF. The CDR3 DNA sequence: TGTGCCAGCAGTTACTCTAGGGTAACGGGGACTGAAGCTTTCTTT. V is TRBV6-2 or TRBV6-3 and J is TRBJ1-1; D unresolved. CDR1 and CDR2 (germline): MNHEY, SVGEGT. This CDR3 region has 15 residues. V was trimmed by 0 bases and J by 5 bases, leaving 13 bases between them.